Below are 28 T cell receptor beta chains sequenced from a single sample in a study of blood T cell repertoires in COVID-19. The method was immunoSEQ multiplex PCR; TCRdb's version includes in-frame clones alone and lacks a portion of them. The sample consists of more than 300,000 clones, 85% to 90% of them appearing once. What was sequenced was PBMCs or T cells enriched from blood (not recorded which). Source of these receptors: a man between 25 and 39 years old who had recovered from COVID-19.

The chain has TRBV6-4 and TRBJ2-1; TRBD1 matches at 8 bases. Per the germline V gene, CDR1 is MRHNA and CDR2 is SNTAGT. The length of the CDR3 is 15 residues. Trimming removed 2 bases from V and 4 bases from J; junction bases left unmatched: 4. CDR3 loop: CASSDGQGDYNEQFF. CDR3 nucleotide sequence: TGTGCCAGCAGTGACGGACAGGGAGATTACAATGAGCAGTTCTTC.

This clone appeared a few times. J is TRBJ1-3 and V is TRBV4-2, with unresolved D. The V and J ends lost 0 bases and 0 bases respectively, with 12 bases between them. CDR1 LGHNA and CDR2 YNFKEQ come from the germline V gene. There are 17 residues in the CDR3. DNA of the CDR3: TGTGCCAGCAGCCAAGAGAGGTCCGGGAGCTCTGGAAACACCATATATTTT. Translated: CASSQERSGSSGNTIYF.

The V call is TRBV12-3 or TRBV12-4, the J call TRBJ1-3; TRBD1 might be the D (5 bases). CDR3 length: 12 residues. V shed 6 bases and J shed 2 bases, with 5 bases lying between them. CDR3 sequence reads: CASRGPGNTIYF. DNA of the CDR3: TGTGCCAGCAGGGGGCCTGGAAACACCATATATTTT.

This clone was recorded many times. V usage is TRBV19 and J usage is TRBJ1-1; 8 bases agree with TRBD1. With 6 bases clipped from V and 3 bases from J, the junction kept 6 bases outside the gene matches. Germline assignment: CDR1 LNHDA and CDR2 SQIVND (reference sequence). The CDR3 is made up of 14 amino acids. The CDR3 DNA follows: TGTGCCAGTAGGCGGGCAGGGGGCCACACTGAAGCTTTCTTT. Translated, it gives CASRRAGGHTEAFF. Based on the CDR3 plus reference TRBV19 and TRBJ1-1, the full variable domain is DGGITQSPKYLFRKEGQNVTLSCEQNLNHDAMYWYRQDPGQGLRLIYYSQIVNDFQKGDIAEGYSVSREKKESFPLTVTSAQKNPTAFYLCASRRAGGHTEAFFGQGTRLTVV.

The chain combines TRBV29-1 with TRBJ1-2; TRBD1 is a possible D gene (5 bases). Trimming left V 6 bases short and J 4 bases short, with 12 bases between. CDR3 length: 12 amino acids. Germline V gene lookup returns CDR1 SQVTM and CDR2 ANQGSEA. The CDR3 nucleotides read TGCAGCGTCCGGGGGGAATTCTATGGCTACACCTTC. As protein: CSVRGEFYGYTF.

The chain couples TRBV6-5 to TRBJ2-2; 7 nucleotides align to TRBD1. Per the germline V gene, CDR1 is MNHEY and CDR2 is SVGAGI. After removal of 7 bases from V and 4 bases from J, the junction contained 6 bases not matched to a gene. This CDR3 comprises 14 residues. DNA for the CDR3: TGTGCCAGCAAAAGACAGGGTCCCACCGGGGAGCTGTTTTTT. Amino acids: CASKRQGPTGELFF.

The chain recombines TRBV7-2 with TRBJ2-1, with a possible D match to TRBD2 (5 bases). The CDR3 length is 16 residues. V dropped 5 bases and J dropped 6 bases, with 20 bases sitting between them. Germline-derived CDR1 and CDR2 are SGHTA and FQGNSA. This chain's CDR3 is CASSPTGSGPGNEQFF. Written as DNA, the CDR3 is TGTGCCAGCAGCCCGACGGGGAGCGGCCCCGGCAATGAGCAGTTCTTC.

V gene TRBV19 combines with J gene TRBJ2-6, with no clear D. Per germline, CDR1 LNHDA and CDR2 SQIVND (reference sequence). V was clipped by 7 bases and J by 0 bases, with 10 bases between them. The CDR3 runs to 15 residues. The CDR3 DNA reads as TGTGCCAGTAATGAAGGAGCCTCTGGGGCCAACGTCCTGACTTTC. This translates into CASNEGASGANVLTF.

The CDR3 protein is CASRLLTGQGGSYNSPLHF. In DNA form, the CDR3 reads TGTGCCAGCAGACTCTTGACGGGACAGGGGGGCTCCTATAATTCACCCCTCCACTTT. The chain has TRBV27 and TRBJ1-6; 11 bases fit TRBD1. V dropped 6 bases and J dropped 0; count of bases not matched to a gene: 10. The CDR3 is made up of 19 amino acids. Germline values: CDR1 MNHEY, CDR2 SMNVEV (reference sequence).

The rearrangement uses TRBV11-3 and TRBJ2-2; 10 bases match TRBD2. CDR1 is SGHNT and CDR2 is YENEEA in the germline V gene. CDR3 length: 19 residues. Trimming took 1 base from V and 1 from J; bases not matched to a gene: 9. The CDR3 DNA reads as TGTGCCAGCAGCTTAGGCGTCCTAGCGGGAGTTGGGAACACCGGGGAGCTGTTTTTT. This encodes CASSLGVLAGVGNTGELFF. The full variable domain, its missing parts supplied by reference TRBV11-3 and TRBJ2-2, is EAGVVQSPRYKIIEKKQPVAFWCNPISGHNTLYWYLQNLGQGPELLIRYENEEAVDDSQLPKDRFSAERLKGVDSTLKIQPAELGDSAVYLCASSLGVLAGVGNTGELFFGEGSRLTVL.

V gene TRBV3-1 (or the pseudogene TRBV3-2) combines with J gene TRBJ1-5, with a tentative D call TRBD1 (6 bases). V gave up 4 bases and J gave up 0 bases, with 19 bases separating them. CDR1 is LGHDT, CDR2 YNNKEL, per germline (reference sequence). CDR3 length equals 18 residues. The CDR3 DNA reads as TGTGCCAGCAGCCCAGGAAGGTTACAGGGCCATAGCAATCAGCCCCAGCATTTT. Encoded protein: CASSPGRLQGHSNQPQHF.

The chain uses TRBV29-1 and TRBJ2-2; the match to TRBD2 covers 7 bases. The CDR3 runs to 14 residues. Unmatched junction bases numbered 4, after V lost 6 bases and J lost 0 bases. Germline V lookup: CDR1 SQVTM, CDR2 ANQGSEA. The CDR3 DNA sequence: TGCAGCGTCGGCGGGGGTCCGAACACCGGGGAGCTGTTTTTT. Protein: CSVGGGPNTGELFF.

CDR3 sequence reads: CASSLILTGLQETQYF. CDR3 DNA sequence: TGTGCCAGCAGCTTAATTCTGACGGGACTCCAAGAGACCCAGTACTTC. The chain joins TRBV7-9 to TRBJ2-5, with a possible D match to TRBD2 (6 bases). Between the trimmed V and J ends, which lost 2 bases and 1 base, there was a span of 14 bases. Germline CDR1 reads SEHNR; CDR2 reads FQNEAQ (reference sequence). This CDR3 contains 16 residues.

The V call is TRBV4-1, the J call TRBJ2-1; TRBD2 aligns across 9 bases. Germline values: CDR1 MGHRA, CDR2 YSYEKL. This CDR3 is built from 21 residues. J gave up 1 base and V 1 base, and 17 bases lay outside the gene matches. CDR3 bases: TGCGCCAGCAGCCAAGCGGGGTCGTGGAGCGGGAGGAACCCGTCCTACAATGAGCAGTTCTTC. Amino acids: CASSQAGSWSGRNPSYNEQFF.

The chain couples TRBV5-5 to TRBJ2-7; D is possibly TRBD2 (6 bases). With 6 bases removed from V and 4 bases from J, the gap between germline ends came to 17 bases. The CDR3 covers 14 residues. Germline loops: CDR1 SGHKS, CDR2 YYEKEE (reference sequence). This chain's CDR3 is CASTLVGGLYEQYF. The CDR3 nucleotides read TGTGCCAGCACTCTGGTAGGAGGGCTTTACGAGCAGTACTTC.

In its sample, this clone was seen a few times. V and J are TRBV2 and TRBJ2-7; 8 positions match TRBD2. The CDR3 totals 13 residues. V lost 7 bases and J lost 6; bases outside the gene matches: 8. Germline V gene data show CDR1 as SNHLY and CDR2 as FYNNEI. CDR3 protein: CASTIGRAPEQYF. CDR3 bases: TGTGCCAGCACCATCGGGAGGGCCCCCGAGCAGTACTTC.

The CDR3 sequence: CASSLLQETQYF. CDR3 coding DNA: TGTGCCAGCTCTCTCCTCCAAGAGACCCAGTACTTC. The chain recombines TRBV18 with TRBJ2-5; D is unclear. The CDR3 has 12 residues. The germline CDR1 and CDR2 sequences are KGHSH and LQKENI. Trimming cost V 6 bases and J 1 base, with 6 bases left between them.

The chain links TRBV10-2 to TRBJ1-2; TRBD1 aligns across 8 bases. Germline V lookup: CDR1 WSHSY, CDR2 SAAADI. This CDR3 has 13 residues. The V gene end was trimmed by 7 bases and the J gene end by 4 bases; junction bases not matched to a gene: 5. This CDR3 is CASTQGAGYGYTF. CDR3 DNA sequence: TGCGCCAGCACTCAGGGGGCGGGCTATGGCTACACCTTC.

The rearrangement joins TRBV5-1 to TRBJ2-2; D gene uncertain. CDR3 length: 15 residues. V was trimmed by 0 bases and J by 8 bases, leaving 14 bases between them. Germline lookup yields CDR1 SGHRS and CDR2 YFSETQ. The CDR3, as DNA: TGCGCCAGCAGCTTGGCCGTTACGGAGATGGGGGAGCTGTTTTTT. It encodes CASSLAVTEMGELFF.

This clone was recorded only once. The V call is TRBV7-2, the J call TRBJ2-1, with 10 bases matching TRBD2. J gave up 8 bases and V 5 bases, and 9 bases lay outside the gene matches. There are 15 residues in the CDR3. CDR1 and CDR2 from the germline V gene are SGHTA and FQGNSA. The CDR3 sequence is CASSVLSGGAYEQFF. In nucleotides, the CDR3 is TGTGCCAGCAGCGTGCTAAGCGGGGGGGCGTATGAGCAGTTCTTC. Based on the CDR3 plus reference TRBV7-2 and TRBJ2-1, the full variable domain is GAGVSQSPSNKVTEKGKDVELRCDPISGHTALYWYRQSLGQGLEFLIYFQGNSAPDKSGLPSDRFSAERTGGSVSTLTIQRTQQEDSAVYLCASSVLSGGAYEQFFGPGTRLTVL.

The chain uses TRBV30 and TRBJ2-7; TRBD1 agrees at 10 bases. The J segment lost 4 bases and the V segment lost 3 bases, leaving 3 bases of the junction unmatched. Looked up from germline, CDR1 is GTSNPN and CDR2 is SVGIG (reference sequence). This CDR3 region has 13 residues. The CDR3 sequence: CAWSLGQGYEQYF. CDR3 nucleotides: TGTGCCTGGAGCTTGGGACAGGGGTACGAGCAGTACTTC.

The J gene is TRBJ2-3, the V gene TRBV5-1; D possibly corresponds to TRBD1 (5 bases). This CDR3 contains 18 residues. V gave up 3 bases and J gave up 2 bases, with 22 bases separating them. The germline CDR1 and CDR2 sequences are SGHRS and YFSETQ. The CDR3 reads CASSSLGQGSQYTDTQYF. CDR3 DNA: TGCGCCAGCAGCTCCCTGGGGCAGGGTTCTCAATACACAGATACGCAGTATTTT.

The chain carries TRBV10-2 and TRBJ1-2; no reliable D call. V was cut by 2 bases and J by 5 bases, with 6 bases left in between. Germline CDR1 WSHSY, CDR2 SAAADI. This CDR3 contains 12 residues. CDR3 amino acids: CASSEGSYGYTF. CDR3 sequence (DNA): TGCGCCAGCAGTGAGGGCAGTTATGGCTACACCTTC.

This clone was detected once. The chain couples TRBV27 to TRBJ2-1; 11 bases match TRBD2. The V and J ends lost 5 bases and 0 bases, in that order; junction bases with no gene match: 6. Germline V gene sequence: CDR1 MNHEY, CDR2 SMNVEV (reference sequence). The CDR3 is made up of 17 amino acids. In nucleotides, the CDR3 is TGTGCCAGCAGTCCGCCGACTAGCGGGGTCTCCTACAATGAGCAGTTCTTC. Amino acid sequence: CASSPPTSGVSYNEQFF.

V and J are TRBV6-5 and TRBJ2-7; 8 bases are a match to TRBD2. Trimming took 4 bases from V and 3 from J; bases not matched to a gene: 2. This CDR3 has 13 residues. CDR1 and CDR2 (germline): MNHEY, SVGAGI. The CDR3 protein is CASSSGTSYEQYF. CDR3 coding DNA: TGTGCCAGCAGTTCCGGGACTAGCTACGAGCAGTACTTC.

This chain links TRBV29-1 with TRBJ1-1; 8 bases are shared with TRBD1. Germline V gene data show CDR1 as SQVTM and CDR2 as ANQGSEA. With 2 bases clipped from V and 4 bases from J, the junction kept 0 bases outside the gene matches. The CDR3 totals 12 residues. In DNA form, the CDR3 reads TGCAGCGTTGAACAGGGGGCCACTGAAGCTTTCTTT. This translates into CSVEQGATEAFF.

The rearrangement joins TRBV28 to TRBJ1-4; tentative D call: TRBD1 (6 bases). Germline V lookup: CDR1 MDHEN, CDR2 SYDVKM. V was clipped by 6 bases and J by 9 bases, with 20 bases between them. The CDR3 covers 15 residues. As DNA, the CDR3 is TGTGCCAGCAGCCTTGCCGAGGGGGTTAGGAAAAAACTGTTTTTT. Translated, it gives CASSLAEGVRKKLFF. Based on the CDR3 plus reference TRBV28 and TRBJ1-4, the full variable domain is DVKVTQSSRYLVKRTGEKVFLECVQDMDHENMFWYRQDPGLGLRLIYFSYDVKMKEKGDIPEGYSVSREKKERFSLILESASTNQTSMYLCASSLAEGVRKKLFFGSGTQLSVL.

V gene TRBV6-1 combines with J gene TRBJ2-5; TRBD2 matches 8 bases. The CDR3 contains 15 residues. Germline V gene lookup returns CDR1 MNHNS and CDR2 SASEGT. Trimming took 3 bases from V and 5 from J; bases not matched to a gene: 8. CDR3 in DNA: TGTGCCAGCAGTGACGCAGCGGGGGCCTTGGAGACCCAGTACTTC. Translated: CASSDAAGALETQYF.